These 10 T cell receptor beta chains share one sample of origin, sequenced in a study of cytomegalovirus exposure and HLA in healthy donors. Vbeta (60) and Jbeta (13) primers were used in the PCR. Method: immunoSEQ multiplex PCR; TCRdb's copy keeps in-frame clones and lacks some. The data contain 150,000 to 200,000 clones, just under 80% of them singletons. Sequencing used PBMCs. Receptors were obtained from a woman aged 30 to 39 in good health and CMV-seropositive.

CDR3 sequence reads: CAIRGQSTDTQYF. CDR3 bases: TGTGCCATCAGGGGACAAAGCACAGATACGCAGTATTTT. The chain recombines TRBV10-3 with TRBJ2-3, with D perhaps TRBD1 (6 bases). The germline gives CDR1 ENHRY, CDR2 SYGVKD. Trimming removed 6 bases from V and 0 bases from J, with 7 bases in between. The CDR3 is made up of 13 amino acids.

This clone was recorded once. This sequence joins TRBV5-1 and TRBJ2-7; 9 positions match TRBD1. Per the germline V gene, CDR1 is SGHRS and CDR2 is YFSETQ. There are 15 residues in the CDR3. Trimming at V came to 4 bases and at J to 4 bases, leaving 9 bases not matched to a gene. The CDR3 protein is CASSRSGTGRYEQYF. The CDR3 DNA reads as TGCGCCAGCAGCAGGTCCGGGACAGGGAGATACGAGCAGTACTTC.

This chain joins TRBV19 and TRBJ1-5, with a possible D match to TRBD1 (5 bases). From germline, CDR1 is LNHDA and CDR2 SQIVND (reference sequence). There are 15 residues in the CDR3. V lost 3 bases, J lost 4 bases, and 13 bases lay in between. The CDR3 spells CASSMRGGDNQPQHF. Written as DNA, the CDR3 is TGTGCCAGTAGTATGAGGGGAGGGGATAATCAGCCCCAGCATTTT. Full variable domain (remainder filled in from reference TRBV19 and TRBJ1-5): DGGITQSPKYLFRKEGQNVTLSCEQNLNHDAMYWYRQDPGQGLRLIYYSQIVNDFQKGDIAEGYSVSREKKESFPLTVTSAQKNPTAFYLCASSMRGGDNQPQHFGDGTRLSIL.

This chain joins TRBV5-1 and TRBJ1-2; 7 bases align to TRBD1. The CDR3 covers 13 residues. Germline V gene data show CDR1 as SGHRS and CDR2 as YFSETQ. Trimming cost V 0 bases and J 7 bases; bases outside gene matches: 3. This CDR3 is CASSLAQGFGYTF. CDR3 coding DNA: TGCGCCAGCAGCTTGGCACAGGGGTTTGGCTACACCTTC.

The CDR3 spells CASRPGQGTYNEQFF. The CDR3 nucleotides read TGCGCCAGCCGACCGGGACAGGGCACCTACAATGAGCAGTTCTTC. V and J are TRBV5-1 and TRBJ2-1; 9 nucleotides match TRBD1. V lost 7 bases, J lost 2 bases, and 7 bases stayed unmatched. Germline V lookup: CDR1 SGHRS, CDR2 YFSETQ. The CDR3 has 15 residues.

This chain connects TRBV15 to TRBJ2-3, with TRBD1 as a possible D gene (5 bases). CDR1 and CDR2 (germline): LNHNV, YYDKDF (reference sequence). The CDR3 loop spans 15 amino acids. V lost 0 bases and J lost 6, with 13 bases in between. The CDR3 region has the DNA TGTGCCACCAGCAGAGATGGATCACAGGCGGATACGCAGTATTTT. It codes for CATSRDGSQADTQYF.

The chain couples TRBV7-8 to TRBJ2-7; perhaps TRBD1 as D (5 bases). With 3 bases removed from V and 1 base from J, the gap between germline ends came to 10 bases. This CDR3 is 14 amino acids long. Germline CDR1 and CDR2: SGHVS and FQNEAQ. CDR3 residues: CASSLGQRSYEQYF. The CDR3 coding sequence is TGTGCCAGCAGCTTGGGGCAGCGTTCCTACGAGCAGTACTTC.

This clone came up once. The CDR3 protein is CASKPRAGQPRETQYF. The DNA for the CDR3 is TGTGCCAGTAAACCTAGGGCGGGACAGCCTCGTGAGACCCAGTACTTC. The J gene is TRBJ2-5, the V gene TRBV19; D may be TRBD1 (7 bases). The CDR3 is 16 residues long. Germline values: CDR1 LNHDA, CDR2 SQIVND (reference sequence). V lost 7 bases to trimming and J lost 5 bases, with 23 bases between them.

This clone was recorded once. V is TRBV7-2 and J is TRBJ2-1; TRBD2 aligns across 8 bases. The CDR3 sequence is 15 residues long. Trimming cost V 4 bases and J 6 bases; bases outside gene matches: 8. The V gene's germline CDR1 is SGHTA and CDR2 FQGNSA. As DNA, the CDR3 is TGTGCCAGCAGCTCCGGGGGGGCCCATGGCAATGAGCAGTTCTTC. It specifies CASSSGGAHGNEQFF.

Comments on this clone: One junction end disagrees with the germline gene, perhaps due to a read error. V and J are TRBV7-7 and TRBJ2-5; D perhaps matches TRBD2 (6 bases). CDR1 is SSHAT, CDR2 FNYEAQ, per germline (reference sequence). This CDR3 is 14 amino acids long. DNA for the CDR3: TGTGCTAGCAGCTTAAGGGTCCGGGGGGAGACCCAGTACTTC. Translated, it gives CASSLRVRGETQYF.